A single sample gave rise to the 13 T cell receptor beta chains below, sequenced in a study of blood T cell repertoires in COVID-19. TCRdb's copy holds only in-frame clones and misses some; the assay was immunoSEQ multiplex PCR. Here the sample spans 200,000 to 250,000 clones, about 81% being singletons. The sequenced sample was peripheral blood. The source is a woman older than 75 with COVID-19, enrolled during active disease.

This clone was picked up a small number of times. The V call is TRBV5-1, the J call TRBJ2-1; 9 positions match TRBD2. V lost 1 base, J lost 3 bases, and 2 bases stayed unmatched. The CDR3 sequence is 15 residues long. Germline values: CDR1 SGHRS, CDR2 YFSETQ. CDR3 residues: CASSLLAGDYNEQFF. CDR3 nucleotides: TGCGCCAGCAGCTTGTTAGCGGGGGACTACAATGAGCAGTTCTTC.

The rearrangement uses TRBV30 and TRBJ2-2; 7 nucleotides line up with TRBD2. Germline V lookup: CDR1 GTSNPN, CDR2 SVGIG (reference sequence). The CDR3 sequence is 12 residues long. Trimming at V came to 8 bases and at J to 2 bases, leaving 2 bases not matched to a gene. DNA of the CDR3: TGTGCCGGCGGGAGAAACACCGGGGAGCTGTTTTTT. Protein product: CAGGRNTGELFF. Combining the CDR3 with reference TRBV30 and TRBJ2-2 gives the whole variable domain SQTIHQWPATLVQPVGSPLSLECTVEGTSNPNLYWYRQAAGRGLQLLFYSVGIGQISSEVPQNLSASRPQDRQFILSSKKLLLSDSGFYLCAGGRNTGELFFGEGSRLTVL.

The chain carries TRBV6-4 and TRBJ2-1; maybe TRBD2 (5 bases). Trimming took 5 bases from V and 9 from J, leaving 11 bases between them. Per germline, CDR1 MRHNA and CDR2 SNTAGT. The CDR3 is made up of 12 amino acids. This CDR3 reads CASSNTDSEQFF. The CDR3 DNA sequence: TGTGCCAGCAGTAACACGGACTCTGAGCAGTTCTTC.

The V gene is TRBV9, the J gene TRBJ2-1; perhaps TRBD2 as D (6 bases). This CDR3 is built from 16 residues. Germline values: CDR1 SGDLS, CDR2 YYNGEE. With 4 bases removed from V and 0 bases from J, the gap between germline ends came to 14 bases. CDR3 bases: TGTGCCAGCAGCTCGGTTGGAGGGAGCTCCTACAATGAGCAGTTCTTC. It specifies CASSSVGGSSYNEQFF.

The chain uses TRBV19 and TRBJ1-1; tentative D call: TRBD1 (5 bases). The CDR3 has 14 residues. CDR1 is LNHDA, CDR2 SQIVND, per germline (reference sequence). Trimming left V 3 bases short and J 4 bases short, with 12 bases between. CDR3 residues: CASSISGFATEAFF. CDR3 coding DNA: TGTGCCAGTAGTATCTCAGGGTTCGCCACTGAAGCTTTCTTT.

Written as DNA, the CDR3 is TGTGCCAGCAGTGCCCCTAGCGGCTATTCCTACAATGAGCAGTTCTTC. It translates to CASSAPSGYSYNEQFF. The chain is built from TRBV27 and TRBJ2-1; 7 bases align to TRBD2. Germline V gives CDR1 MNHEY, CDR2 SMNVEV (reference sequence). J lost 1 base, V lost 5 bases, and 8 bases had no gene match. The CDR3 extends over 16 amino acids.

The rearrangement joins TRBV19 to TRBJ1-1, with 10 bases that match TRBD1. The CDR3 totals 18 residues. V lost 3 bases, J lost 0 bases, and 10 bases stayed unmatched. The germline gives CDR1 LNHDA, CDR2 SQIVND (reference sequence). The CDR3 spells CASSIRTGGFPMNTEAFF. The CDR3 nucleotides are TGTGCCAGTAGTATCAGGACAGGGGGATTCCCCATGAACACTGAAGCTTTCTTT.

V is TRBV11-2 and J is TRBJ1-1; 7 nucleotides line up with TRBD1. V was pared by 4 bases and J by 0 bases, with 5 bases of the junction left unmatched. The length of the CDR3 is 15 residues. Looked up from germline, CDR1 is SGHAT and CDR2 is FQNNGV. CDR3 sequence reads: CASSSGTVMNTEAFF. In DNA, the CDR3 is TGTGCCAGCAGCTCCGGGACAGTCATGAACACTGAAGCTTTCTTT.

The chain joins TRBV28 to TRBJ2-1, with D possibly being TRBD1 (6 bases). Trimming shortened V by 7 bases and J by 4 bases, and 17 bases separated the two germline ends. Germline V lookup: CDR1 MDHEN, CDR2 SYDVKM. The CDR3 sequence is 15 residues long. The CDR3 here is CASTLNGQRYNEQFF. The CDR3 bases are TGTGCCAGCACCCTTAACGGACAGAGATACAATGAGCAGTTCTTC.

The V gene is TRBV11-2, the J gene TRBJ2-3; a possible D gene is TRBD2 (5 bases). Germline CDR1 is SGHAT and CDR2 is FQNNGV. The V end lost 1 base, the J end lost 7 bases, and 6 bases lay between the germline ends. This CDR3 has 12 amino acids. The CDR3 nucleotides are TGTGCCAGCAGCTTAGTGGACTATACGCAGTATTTT. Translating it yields CASSLVDYTQYF.

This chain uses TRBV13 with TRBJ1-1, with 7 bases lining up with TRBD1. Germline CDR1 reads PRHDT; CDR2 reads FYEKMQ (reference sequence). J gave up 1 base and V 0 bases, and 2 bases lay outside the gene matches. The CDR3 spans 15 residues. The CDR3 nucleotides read TGTGCCAGCAGCTTAGGCGGGACAGCGAACACTGAAGCTTTCTTT. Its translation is CASSLGGTANTEAFF.

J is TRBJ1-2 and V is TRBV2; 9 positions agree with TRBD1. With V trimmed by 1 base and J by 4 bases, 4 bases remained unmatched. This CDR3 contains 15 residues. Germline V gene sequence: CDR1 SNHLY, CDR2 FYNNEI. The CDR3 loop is CASSEGTGVAYGYTF. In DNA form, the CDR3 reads TGTGCCAGCAGTGAAGGGACAGGGGTCGCCTATGGCTACACCTTC.

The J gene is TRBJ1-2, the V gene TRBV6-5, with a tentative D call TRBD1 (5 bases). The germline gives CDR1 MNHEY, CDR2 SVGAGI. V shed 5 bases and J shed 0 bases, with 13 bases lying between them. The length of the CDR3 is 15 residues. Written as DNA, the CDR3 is TGTGCCAGCAGTAACCTTCGACAGACTAACTATGGCTACACCTTC. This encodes CASSNLRQTNYGYTF.